Sequencing of this TCR beta chain was carried out in a study of CD8 T cells in ankylosing spondylitis. The ends lost 4 bases at V and 5 bases at J; junction bases unmatched: 10. Germline V lookup: CDR1 MDHEN, CDR2 SYDVKM. The CDR3 loop spans 16 amino acids. TCRdb processed the 5' RACE reads anew with MiXCR; each CDR3 protein has one entry. The table has a few hundred thousand distinct CDR3 sequences, roughly a tenth seen once. This clonotype has ten or more counts. V and J are TRBV28 and TRBJ2-1; 8 bases match TRBD1. The receptor's source is a male donor with ankylosing spondylitis or in good health (not recorded which). The material sequenced was blood, either unsorted or a sorted T cell fraction (not recorded which). DNA of the CDR3: TGTGCCAGCAGTTCTCCCATCGGACAGGGTAACAATGAGCAGTTCTTC. Its translation: CASSSPIGQGNNEQFF.